This TCR beta chain was documented in a study of long-term antiretroviral therapy in people with HIV. This CDR3 comprises 12 residues. V shed 3 bases and J shed 4 bases, with 6 bases lying between them. Germline V gene sequence: CDR1 SGHTA, CDR2 FQGNSA. In the United States, treatment was given to all participants with HIV. The assay, immunoSEQ v3.0, was run at survey level. What sequencing targeted per sample was roughly 40,000-50,000 T-cell genomes. Some clones are missing from TCRdb's copy, which holds only in-frame ones; the method was immunoSEQ multiplex PCR. Of 30,000 to 35,000 clones listed, about four fifths are singletons.

This material consisted of unsorted PBMCs, taken 3 years after starting antiretroviral therapy. The origin of this receptor is a man between 45 and 60 years old with HIV. The rearrangement joins TRBV7-2 to TRBJ1-1; D unresolved. CDR3 coding DNA: TGTGCCAGCAGCTTGTATGGCACTGAAGCTTTCTTT. Protein sequence: CASSLYGTEAFF.